The T cell receptor beta chain under discussion was sequenced for a study of identical twins. Carrying unique molecular identifiers, the cDNA also gained a universal primer site through template switching. TCRdb independently ran MiXCR on the 5' RACE reads; one entry per CDR3 protein. The sample has around 530,000 distinct CDR3 sequences, approximately 14% seen once. The germline V gene has CDR1 SGHRS and CDR2 YFSETQ. Trimming cost V 2 bases and J 4 bases; bases outside gene matches: 7. CDR3 length: 16 amino acids. The data also belong to a second study, concerning yellow fever vaccine responses in identical twins.

The V call is TRBV5-1, the J call TRBJ2-1; 9 bases are a match to TRBD2. The sequencing input was CD4+ T cells sorted from blood. The origin of this receptor is a woman aged 18-29 years in good health. The CDR3 nucleotides are TGCGCCAGCAGCTTTGCTAGCGGGACCGTATACAATGAGCAGTTCTTC. Protein product: CASSFASGTVYNEQFF.